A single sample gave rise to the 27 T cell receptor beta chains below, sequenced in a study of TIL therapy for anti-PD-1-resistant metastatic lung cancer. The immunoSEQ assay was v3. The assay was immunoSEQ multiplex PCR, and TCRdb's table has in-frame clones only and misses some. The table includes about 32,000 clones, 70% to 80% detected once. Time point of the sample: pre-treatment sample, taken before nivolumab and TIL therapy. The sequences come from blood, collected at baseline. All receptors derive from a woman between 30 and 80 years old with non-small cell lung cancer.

Here the CDR3 DNA reads TGTGCCAGCAGTGGGCTAGCGGGAAGGTACAATGAGCAGTTCTTC. It specifies CASSGLAGRYNEQFF. The chain carries TRBV2 and TRBJ2-1; 9 bases line up with TRBD2. The CDR3 runs 15 residues. Germline CDR1 SNHLY, CDR2 FYNNEI. Trimming took 4 bases from V and 4 from J; bases not matched to a gene: 5.

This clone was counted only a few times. The CDR3 here is CASSLSWSGNTIYF. Here the CDR3 DNA reads TGTGCCAGCAGCTTAAGCTGGTCCGGAAACACCATATATTTT. The chain has TRBV7-8 and TRBJ1-3; D ambiguous. Germline loops: CDR1 SGHVS, CDR2 FQNEAQ. The CDR3 extends over 14 amino acids. The V and J ends lost 2 bases and 4 bases respectively, with 9 bases between them.

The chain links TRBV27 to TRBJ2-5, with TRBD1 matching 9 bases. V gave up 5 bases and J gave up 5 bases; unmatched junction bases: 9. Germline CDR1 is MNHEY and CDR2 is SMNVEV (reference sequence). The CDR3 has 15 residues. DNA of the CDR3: TGTGCCAGCAGTATACAGGGGGCGCCAGGGGAGACCCAGTACTTC. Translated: CASSIQGAPGETQYF.

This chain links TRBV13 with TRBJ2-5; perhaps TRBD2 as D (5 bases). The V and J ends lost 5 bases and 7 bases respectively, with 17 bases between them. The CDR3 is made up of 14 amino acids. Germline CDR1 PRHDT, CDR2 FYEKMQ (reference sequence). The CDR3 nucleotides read TGTGCCAGCAGCGCAACCCGCGAGGGCCGGACCCAGTACTTC. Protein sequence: CASSATREGRTQYF.

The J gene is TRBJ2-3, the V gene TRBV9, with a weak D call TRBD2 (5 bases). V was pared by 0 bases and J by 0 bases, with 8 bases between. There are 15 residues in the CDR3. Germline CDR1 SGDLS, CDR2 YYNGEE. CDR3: CASSVEGASTDTQYF. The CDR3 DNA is TGTGCCAGCAGCGTAGAGGGAGCTAGCACAGATACGCAGTATTTT. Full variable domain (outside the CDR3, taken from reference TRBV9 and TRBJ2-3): DSGVTQTPKHLITATGQRVTLRCSPRSGDLSVYWYQQSLDQGLQFLIQYYNGEERAKGNILERFSAQQFPDLHSELNLSSLELGDSALYFCASSVEGASTDTQYFGPGTRLTVL.

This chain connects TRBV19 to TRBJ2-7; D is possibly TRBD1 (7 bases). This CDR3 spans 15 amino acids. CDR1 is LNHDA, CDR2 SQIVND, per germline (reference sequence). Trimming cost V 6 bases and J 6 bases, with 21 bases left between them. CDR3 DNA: TGTGCCAGTAGCACCCCCCGGGACCAGGGGGGCGAGCAGTACTTC. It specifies CASSTPRDQGGEQYF. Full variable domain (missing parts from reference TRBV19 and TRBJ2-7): DGGITQSPKYLFRKEGQNVTLSCEQNLNHDAMYWYRQDPGQGLRLIYYSQIVNDFQKGDIAEGYSVSREKKESFPLTVTSAQKNPTAFYLCASSTPRDQGGEQYFGPGTRLTVT.

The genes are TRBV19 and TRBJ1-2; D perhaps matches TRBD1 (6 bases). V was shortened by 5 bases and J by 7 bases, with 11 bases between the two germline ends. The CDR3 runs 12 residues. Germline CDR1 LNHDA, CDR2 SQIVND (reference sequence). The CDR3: CASSQGSPGYTF. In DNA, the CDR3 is TGTGCCAGTAGTCAGGGGAGTCCTGGCTACACCTTC.

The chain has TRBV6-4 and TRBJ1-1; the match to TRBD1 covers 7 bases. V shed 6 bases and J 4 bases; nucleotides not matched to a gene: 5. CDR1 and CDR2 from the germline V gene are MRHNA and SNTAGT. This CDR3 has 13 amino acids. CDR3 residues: CASRPDRVTEAFF. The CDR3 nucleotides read TGTGCCAGCAGGCCTGACAGGGTCACTGAAGCTTTCTTT.

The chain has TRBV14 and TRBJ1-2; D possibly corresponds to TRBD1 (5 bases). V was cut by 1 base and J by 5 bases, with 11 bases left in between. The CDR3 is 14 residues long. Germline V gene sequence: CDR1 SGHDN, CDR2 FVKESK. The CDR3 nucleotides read TGTGCCAGCAGCCAAGCTCGGGGCTTTTATGGCTACACCTTC. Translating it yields CASSQARGFYGYTF.

CDR3 amino acids: CASTLRSRTSGTSGANVLTF. DNA for the CDR3: TGCGCCAGCACCCTACGGTCTCGGACTAGCGGAACTTCTGGGGCCAACGTCCTGACTTTC. The rearrangement uses TRBV5-1 and TRBJ2-6; 10 bases map to TRBD2. The length of the CDR3 is 20 residues. Looked up from germline, CDR1 is SGHRS and CDR2 is YFSETQ. J lost 1 base, V lost 6 bases, and 16 bases had no gene match.

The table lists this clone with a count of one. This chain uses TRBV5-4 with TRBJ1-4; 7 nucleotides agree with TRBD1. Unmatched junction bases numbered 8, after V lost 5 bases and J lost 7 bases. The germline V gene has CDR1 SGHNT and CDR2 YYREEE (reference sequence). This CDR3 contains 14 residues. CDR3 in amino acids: CASSFQGGGEKLFF. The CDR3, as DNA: TGTGCCAGCAGTTTCCAGGGGGGCGGTGAAAAACTGTTTTTT.

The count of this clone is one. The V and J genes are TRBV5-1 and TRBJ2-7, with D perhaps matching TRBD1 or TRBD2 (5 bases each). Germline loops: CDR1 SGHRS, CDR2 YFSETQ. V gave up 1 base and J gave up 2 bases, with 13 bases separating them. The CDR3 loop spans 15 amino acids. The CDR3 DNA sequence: TGCGCCAGCAGCTTGATTCCGGGGACCACCTACGAGCAGTACTTC. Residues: CASSLIPGTTYEQYF.

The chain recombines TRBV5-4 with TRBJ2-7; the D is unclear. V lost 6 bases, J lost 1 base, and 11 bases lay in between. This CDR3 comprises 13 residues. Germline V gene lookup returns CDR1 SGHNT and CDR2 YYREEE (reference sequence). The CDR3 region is CASKIRDSYEQYF. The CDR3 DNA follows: TGTGCCAGCAAAATCCGAGATTCCTACGAGCAGTACTTC.

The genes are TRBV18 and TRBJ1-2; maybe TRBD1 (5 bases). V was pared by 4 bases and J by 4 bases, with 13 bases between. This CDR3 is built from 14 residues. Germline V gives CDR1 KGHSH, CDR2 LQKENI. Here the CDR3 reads CASSQVGGVYGYTF. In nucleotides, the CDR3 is TGTGCCAGCTCACAAGTCGGGGGTGTCTATGGCTACACCTTC.

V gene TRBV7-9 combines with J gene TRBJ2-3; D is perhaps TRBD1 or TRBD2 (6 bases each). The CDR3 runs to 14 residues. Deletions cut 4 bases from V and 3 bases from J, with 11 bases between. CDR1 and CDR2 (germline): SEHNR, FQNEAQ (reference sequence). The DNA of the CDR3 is TGTGCCAGCAGCTCGGGGGCTAGTACAGATACGCAGTATTTT. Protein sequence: CASSSGASTDTQYF.

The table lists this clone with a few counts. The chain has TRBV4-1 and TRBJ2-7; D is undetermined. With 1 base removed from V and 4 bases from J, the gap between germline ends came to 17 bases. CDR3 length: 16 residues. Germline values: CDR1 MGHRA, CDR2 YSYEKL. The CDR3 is CASSQGPPSPWYEQYF. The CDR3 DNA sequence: TGCGCCAGCAGCCAAGGTCCGCCCAGTCCGTGGTACGAGCAGTACTTC.

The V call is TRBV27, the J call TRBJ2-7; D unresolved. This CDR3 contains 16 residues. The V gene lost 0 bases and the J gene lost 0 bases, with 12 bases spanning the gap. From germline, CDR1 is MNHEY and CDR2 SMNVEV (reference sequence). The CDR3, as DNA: TGTGCCAGCAGTTTATCAAGGCAGGCCAGCTCCTACGAGCAGTACTTC. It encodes CASSLSRQASSYEQYF.

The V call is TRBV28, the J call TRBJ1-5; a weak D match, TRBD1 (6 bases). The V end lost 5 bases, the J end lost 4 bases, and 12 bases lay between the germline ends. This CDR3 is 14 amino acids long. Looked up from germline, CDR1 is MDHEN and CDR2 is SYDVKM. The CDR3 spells CASSRGGANQPQHF. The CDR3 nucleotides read TGTGCCAGCAGTAGAGGGGGAGCTAATCAGCCCCAGCATTTT.

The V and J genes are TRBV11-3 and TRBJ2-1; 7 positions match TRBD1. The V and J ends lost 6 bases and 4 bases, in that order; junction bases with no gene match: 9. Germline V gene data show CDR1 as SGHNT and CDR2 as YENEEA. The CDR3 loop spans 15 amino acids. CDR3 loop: CASSLVRDSYNEQFF. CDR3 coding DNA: TGTGCCAGCAGTCTCGTCCGGGACAGTTACAATGAGCAGTTCTTC.

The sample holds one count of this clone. CDR3 loop: CASSFQGAGYTGELFF. The CDR3 nucleotides are TGCGCCAGCAGCTTCCAGGGGGCGGGTTACACCGGGGAGCTGTTTTTT. The rearrangement uses TRBV5-1 and TRBJ2-2; TRBD1 matches 8 bases. CDR3 length equals 16 residues. The germline V gene encodes CDR1 SGHRS and CDR2 YFSETQ. With V trimmed by 2 bases and J by 3 bases, 6 bases remained unmatched.

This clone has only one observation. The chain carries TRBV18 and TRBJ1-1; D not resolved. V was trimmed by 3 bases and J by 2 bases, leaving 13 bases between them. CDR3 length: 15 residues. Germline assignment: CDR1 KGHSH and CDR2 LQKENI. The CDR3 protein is CASSPSTSVNTEAFF. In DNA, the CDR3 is TGTGCCAGCTCACCTTCAACCTCGGTTAACACTGAAGCTTTCTTT.

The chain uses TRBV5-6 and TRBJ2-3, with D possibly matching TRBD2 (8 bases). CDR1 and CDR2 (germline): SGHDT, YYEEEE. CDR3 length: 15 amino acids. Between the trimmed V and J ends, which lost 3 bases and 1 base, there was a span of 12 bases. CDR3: CASSYRGLGTDTQYF. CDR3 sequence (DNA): TGTGCCAGCAGCTACAGGGGACTAGGCACAGATACGCAGTATTTT.

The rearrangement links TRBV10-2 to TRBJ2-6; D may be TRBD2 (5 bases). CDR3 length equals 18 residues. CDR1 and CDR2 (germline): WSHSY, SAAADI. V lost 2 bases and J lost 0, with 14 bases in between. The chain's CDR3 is CASSETGILLSGANVLTF. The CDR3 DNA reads TGCGCCAGCAGTGAGACCGGGATCCTGCTCTCTGGGGCCAACGTCCTGACTTTC.

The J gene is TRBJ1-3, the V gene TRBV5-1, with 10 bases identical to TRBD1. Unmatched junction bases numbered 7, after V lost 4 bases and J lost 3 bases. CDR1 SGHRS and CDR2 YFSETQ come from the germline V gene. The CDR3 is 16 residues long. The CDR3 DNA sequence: TGCGCCAGCAGCGTAACCGGGACAGGGGTTGGAAACACCATATATTTT. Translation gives CASSVTGTGVGNTIYF.

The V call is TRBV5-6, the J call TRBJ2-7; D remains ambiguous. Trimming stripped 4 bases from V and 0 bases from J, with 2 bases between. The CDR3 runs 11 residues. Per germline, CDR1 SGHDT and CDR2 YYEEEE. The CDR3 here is CASSVSYEQYF. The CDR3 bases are TGTGCCAGCAGCGTCTCCTACGAGCAGTACTTC.

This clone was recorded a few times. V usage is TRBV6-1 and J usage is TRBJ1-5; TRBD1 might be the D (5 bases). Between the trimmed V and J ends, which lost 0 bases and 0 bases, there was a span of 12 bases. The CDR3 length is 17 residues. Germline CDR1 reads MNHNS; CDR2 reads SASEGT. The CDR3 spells CASSEAGRGISNQPQHF. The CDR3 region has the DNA TGTGCCAGCAGTGAAGCGGGACGGGGAATTAGCAATCAGCCCCAGCATTTT.

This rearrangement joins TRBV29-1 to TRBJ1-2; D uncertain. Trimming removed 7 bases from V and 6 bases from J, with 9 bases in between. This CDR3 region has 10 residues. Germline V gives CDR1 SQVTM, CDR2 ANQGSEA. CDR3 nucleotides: TGCAGCGCCGACCTAAATGGCTACACCTTC. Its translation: CSADLNGYTF. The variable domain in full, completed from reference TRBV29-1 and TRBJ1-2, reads SAVISQKPSRDICQRGTSLTIQCQVDSQVTMMFWYRQQPGQSLTLIATANQGSEATYESGFVIDKFPISRPNLTFSTLTVSNMSPEDSSIYLCSADLNGYTFGSGTRLTVV.